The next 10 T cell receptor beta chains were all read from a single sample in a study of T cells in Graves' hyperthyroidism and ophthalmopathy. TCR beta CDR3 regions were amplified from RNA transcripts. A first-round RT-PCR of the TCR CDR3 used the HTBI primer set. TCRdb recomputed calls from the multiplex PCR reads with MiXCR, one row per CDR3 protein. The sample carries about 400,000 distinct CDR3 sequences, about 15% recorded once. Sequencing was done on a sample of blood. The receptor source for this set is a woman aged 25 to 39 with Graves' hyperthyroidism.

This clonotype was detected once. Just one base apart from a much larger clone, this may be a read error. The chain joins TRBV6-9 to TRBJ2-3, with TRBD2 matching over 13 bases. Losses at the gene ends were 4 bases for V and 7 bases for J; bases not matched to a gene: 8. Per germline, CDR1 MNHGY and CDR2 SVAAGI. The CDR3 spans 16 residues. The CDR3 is CASSSRTSGRLNTQYF. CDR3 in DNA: TGTGCCAGCAGTTCACGGACTAGCGGGAGATTGAATACGCAGTATTTT.

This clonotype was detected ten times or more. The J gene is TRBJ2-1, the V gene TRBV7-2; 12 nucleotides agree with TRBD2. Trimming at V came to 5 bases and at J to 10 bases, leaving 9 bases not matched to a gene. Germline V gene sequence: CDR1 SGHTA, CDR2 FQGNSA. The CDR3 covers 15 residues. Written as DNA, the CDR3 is TGTGCCAGCAGCCCCTGGACTAGCGGGACAGGAGAGCAGTTCTTC. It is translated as CASSPWTSGTGEQFF.

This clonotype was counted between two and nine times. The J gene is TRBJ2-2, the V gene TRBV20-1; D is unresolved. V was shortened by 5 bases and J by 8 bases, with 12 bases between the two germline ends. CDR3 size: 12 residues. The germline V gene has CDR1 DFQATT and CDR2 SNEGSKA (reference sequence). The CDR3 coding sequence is TGCAGTGCTTTAGGGCCGGGTGGGGAGCTGTTTTTT. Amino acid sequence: CSALGPGGELFF.

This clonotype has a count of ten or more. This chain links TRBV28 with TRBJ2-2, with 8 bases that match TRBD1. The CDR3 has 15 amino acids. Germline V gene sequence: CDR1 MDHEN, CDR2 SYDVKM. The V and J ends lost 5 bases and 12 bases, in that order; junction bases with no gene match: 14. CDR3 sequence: CASSQSPRQGAKLFF. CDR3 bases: TGTGCCAGCAGTCAGTCGCCTAGGCAGGGGGCGAAGCTGTTTTTT.

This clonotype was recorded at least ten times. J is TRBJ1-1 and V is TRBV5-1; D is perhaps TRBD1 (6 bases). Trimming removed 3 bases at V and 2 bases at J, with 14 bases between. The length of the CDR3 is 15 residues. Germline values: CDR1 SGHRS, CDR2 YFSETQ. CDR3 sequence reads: CASSWTTGENTEAFF. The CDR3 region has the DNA TGCGCCAGCAGCTGGACGACAGGTGAAAACACTGAAGCTTTCTTT.

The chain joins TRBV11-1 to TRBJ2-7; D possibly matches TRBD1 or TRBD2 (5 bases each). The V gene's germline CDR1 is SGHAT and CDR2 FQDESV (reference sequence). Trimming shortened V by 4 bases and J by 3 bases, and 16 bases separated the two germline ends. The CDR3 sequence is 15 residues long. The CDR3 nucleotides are TGTGCCAGCAGCTCCGCCGGGACCCAGATCTACGAGCAGTACTTC. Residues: CASSSAGTQIYEQYF.

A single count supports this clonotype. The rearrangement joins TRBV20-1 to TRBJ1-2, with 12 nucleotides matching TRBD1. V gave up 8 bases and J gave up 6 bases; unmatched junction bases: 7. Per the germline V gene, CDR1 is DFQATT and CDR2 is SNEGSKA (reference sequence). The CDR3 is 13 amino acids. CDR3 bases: TGCAGTACCTCCGGGACAGGGGGCGATGGCTACACCTTC. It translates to CSTSGTGGDGYTF.

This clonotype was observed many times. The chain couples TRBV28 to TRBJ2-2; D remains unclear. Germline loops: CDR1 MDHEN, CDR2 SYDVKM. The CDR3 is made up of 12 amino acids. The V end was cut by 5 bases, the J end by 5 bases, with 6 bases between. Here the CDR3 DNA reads TGTGCCAGCAGTCTCCAAACCGGGGAGCTGTTTTTT. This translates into CASSLQTGELFF.

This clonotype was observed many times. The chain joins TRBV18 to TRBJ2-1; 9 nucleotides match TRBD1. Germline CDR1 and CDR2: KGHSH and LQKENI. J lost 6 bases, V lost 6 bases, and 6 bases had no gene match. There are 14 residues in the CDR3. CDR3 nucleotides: TGTGCCAGCTCCCTCGGGACAGGGAGCAATGAGCAGTTCTTC. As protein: CASSLGTGSNEQFF.

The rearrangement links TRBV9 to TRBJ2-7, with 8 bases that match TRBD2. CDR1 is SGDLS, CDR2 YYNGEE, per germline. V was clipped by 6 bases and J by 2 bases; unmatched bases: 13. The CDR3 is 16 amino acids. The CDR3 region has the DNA TGTGCCAGCACCTTAAGGAGGGTAGCGGGGACCTACGAGCAGTACTTC. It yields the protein CASTLRRVAGTYEQYF. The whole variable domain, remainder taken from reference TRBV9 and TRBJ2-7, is DSGVTQTPKHLITATGQRVTLRCSPRSGDLSVYWYQQSLDQGLQFLIQYYNGEERAKGNILERFSAQQFPDLHSELNLSSLELGDSALYFCASTLRRVAGTYEQYFGPGTRLTVT.